The sequence of this TCR beta chain was determined in a study of cytomegalovirus exposure and HLA in healthy donors. This clone was recorded a few times. PCR used 60 Vbeta primers and 13 Jbeta primers. Sequencing was performed with immunoSEQ multiplex PCR; in TCRdb, only in-frame clones are kept and a portion is missing. The table has about 120,000 clones, over 9.5% seen once. The CDR3 spans 12 residues. Germline CDR1 reads MDHEN; CDR2 reads SYDVKM. Trimming stripped 3 bases from V and 2 bases from J, with 5 bases between. V is TRBV28 and J is TRBJ2-7; D remains ambiguous. The source material was PBMCs. This TCR was recovered from a woman in her late teens or twenties in good health and CMV-seropositive. CDR3 DNA: TGTGCCAGCAGTTTTTATCCCTACGAGCAGTACTTC. Residues: CASSFYPYEQYF.